What follows are 5 T cell receptor beta chains derived from one specimen sequenced in a study of cytomegalovirus exposure and HLA in healthy donors. A multiplex PCR was run with 60 Vbeta primers and 13 Jbeta primers. Data came from immunoSEQ multiplex PCR; TCRdb stores just in-frame clones and leaves some out. The sample holds about 70,000 clones; 65% to 75% are singletons and the top ten take around 10%. Sequenced material: PBMCs. All receptors come from a woman between 55 and 75 years old in good health and CMV-seropositive.

The chain has TRBV6-1 and TRBJ1-2; possible D gene TRBD1, 5 bases. Between the trimmed V and J ends, which lost 6 bases and 4 bases, there was a span of 9 bases. The CDR3 consists of 12 residues. Germline values: CDR1 MNHNS, CDR2 SASEGT. CDR3 amino acids: CASSGRAYGYTF. The CDR3 coding sequence is TGTGCCAGCAGCGGCAGGGCCTATGGCTACACCTTC.

The chain uses TRBV7-9 and TRBJ2-7; D might be TRBD1 (6 bases). The germline V gene has CDR1 SEHNR and CDR2 FQNEAQ (reference sequence). Trimming stripped 4 bases from V and 13 bases from J, with 17 bases between. CDR3 length: 12 amino acids. The CDR3 bases are TGTGCCAGCAGCTACGCTCCGGCAGGGGTCTACTTC. This sequence encodes CASSYAPAGVYF.

The chain uses TRBV6-5 and TRBJ2-1; TRBD1 aligns across 7 bases. Germline trimming cut 6 bases from V and 0 bases from J; bases unmatched to any gene: 5. The CDR3 has 15 amino acids. The germline V gene has CDR1 MNHEY and CDR2 SVGAGI. CDR3 amino acids: CASSTGTASYNEQFF. In DNA, the CDR3 is TGTGCCAGCAGCACCGGGACAGCCTCCTACAATGAGCAGTTCTTC.

This chain uses TRBV2 with TRBJ2-7; perhaps TRBD1 as D (6 bases). V lost 6 bases, J lost 5 bases, and 20 bases lay in between. The CDR3 sequence is 15 residues long. Germline V gene sequence: CDR1 SNHLY, CDR2 FYNNEI. CDR3 in DNA: TGTGCCAGCAGGATGATGCCCGGGACATCCCACGAGCAGTACTTC. Translation: CASRMMPGTSHEQYF.

Comment on this clone: This is likely a read error, given that the CDR3 carries no conserved phenylalanine or tryptophan at its end. The DNA is omitted, as the CDR3 cannot be located on it reliably, and the CDR3 follows TCRdb's listing. The V and J genes are TRBV30 and TRBJ1-1; the table gives TRBD1 as D, unverified against the DNA. The CDR3 is 16 amino acids in total, end residues counted. The germline V gene encodes CDR1 GTSNPN and CDR2 SVGIG (reference sequence). The CDR3 loop is CAWSRGLWRWDTEALV.